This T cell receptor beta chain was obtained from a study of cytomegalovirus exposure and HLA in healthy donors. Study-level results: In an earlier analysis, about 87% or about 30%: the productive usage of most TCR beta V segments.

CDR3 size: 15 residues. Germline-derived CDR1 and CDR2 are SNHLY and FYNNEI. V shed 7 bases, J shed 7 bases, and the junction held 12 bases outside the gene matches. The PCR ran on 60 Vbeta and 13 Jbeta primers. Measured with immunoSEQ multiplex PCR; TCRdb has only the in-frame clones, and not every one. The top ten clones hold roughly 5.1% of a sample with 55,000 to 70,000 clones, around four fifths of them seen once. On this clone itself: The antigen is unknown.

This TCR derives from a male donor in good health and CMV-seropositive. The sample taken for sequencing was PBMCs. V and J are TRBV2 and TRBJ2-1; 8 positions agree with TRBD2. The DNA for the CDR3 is TGTGCCAGCAATATCCCGGGACTAGATGGGAATGAGCAGTTCTTC. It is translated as CASNIPGLDGNEQFF.